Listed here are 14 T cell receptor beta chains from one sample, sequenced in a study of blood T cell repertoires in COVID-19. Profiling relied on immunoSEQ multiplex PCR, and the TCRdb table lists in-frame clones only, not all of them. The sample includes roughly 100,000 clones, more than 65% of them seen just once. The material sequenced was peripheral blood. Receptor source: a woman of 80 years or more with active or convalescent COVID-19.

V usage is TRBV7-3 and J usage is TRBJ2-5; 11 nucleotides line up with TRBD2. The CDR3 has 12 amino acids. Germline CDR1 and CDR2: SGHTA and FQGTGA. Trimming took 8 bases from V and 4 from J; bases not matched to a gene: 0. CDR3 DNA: TGTGCCAGCGGACTAGCGGGAGAGACCCAGTACTTC. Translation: CASGLAGETQYF.

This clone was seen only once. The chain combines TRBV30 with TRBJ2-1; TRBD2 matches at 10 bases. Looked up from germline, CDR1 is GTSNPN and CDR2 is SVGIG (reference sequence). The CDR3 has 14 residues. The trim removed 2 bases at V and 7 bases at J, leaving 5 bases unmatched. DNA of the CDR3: TGTGCCTGGAGTCCCGGGACTAGCGTAAATGAGCAGTTCTTC. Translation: CAWSPGTSVNEQFF. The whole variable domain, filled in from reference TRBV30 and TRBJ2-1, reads SQTIHQWPATLVQPVGSPLSLECTVEGTSNPNLYWYRQAAGRGLQLLFYSVGIGQISSEVPQNLSASRPQDRQFILSSKKLLLSDSGFYLCAWSPGTSVNEQFFGPGTRLTVL.

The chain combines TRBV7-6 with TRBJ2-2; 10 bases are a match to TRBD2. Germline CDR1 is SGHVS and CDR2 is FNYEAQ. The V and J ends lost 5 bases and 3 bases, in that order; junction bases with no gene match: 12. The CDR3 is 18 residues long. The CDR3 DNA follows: TGTGCCAGCAGCCGGACTAGCGGTACGCGGAGATACACCGGGGAGCTGTTTTTT. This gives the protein CASSRTSGTRRYTGELFF. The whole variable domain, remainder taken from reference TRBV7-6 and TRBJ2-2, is GAGVSQSPRYKVTKRGQDVALRCDPISGHVSLYWYRQALGQGPEFLTYFNYEAQQDKSGLPNDRFSAERPEGSISTLTIQRTEQRDSAMYRCASSRTSGTRRYTGELFFGEGSRLTVL.

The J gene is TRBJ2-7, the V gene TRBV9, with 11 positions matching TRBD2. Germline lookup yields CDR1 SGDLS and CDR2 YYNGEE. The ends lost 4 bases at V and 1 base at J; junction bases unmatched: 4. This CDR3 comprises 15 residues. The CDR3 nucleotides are TGTGCCAGCAGCACCGGGACTAGCGGATCCTACGAGCAGTACTTC. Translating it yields CASSTGTSGSYEQYF.

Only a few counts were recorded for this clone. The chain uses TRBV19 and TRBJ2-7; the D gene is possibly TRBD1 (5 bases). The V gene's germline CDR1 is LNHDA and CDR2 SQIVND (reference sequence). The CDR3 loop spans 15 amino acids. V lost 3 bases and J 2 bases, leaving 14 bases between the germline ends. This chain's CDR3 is CASSIGQGDTYEQYF. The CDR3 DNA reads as TGTGCCAGTAGTATCGGGCAGGGCGATACCTACGAGCAGTACTTC.

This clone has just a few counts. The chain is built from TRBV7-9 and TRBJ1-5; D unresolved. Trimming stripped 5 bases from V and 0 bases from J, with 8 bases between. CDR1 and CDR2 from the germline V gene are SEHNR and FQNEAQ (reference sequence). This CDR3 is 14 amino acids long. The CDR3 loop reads CASSRHGSNQPQHF. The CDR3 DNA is TGTGCCAGCAGCCGACATGGTAGCAATCAGCCCCAGCATTTT. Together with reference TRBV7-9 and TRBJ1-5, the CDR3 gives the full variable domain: DTGVSQNPRHKITKRGQNVTFRCDPISEHNRLYWYRQTLGQGPEFLTYFQNEAQLEKSRLLSDRFSAERPKGSFSTLEIQRTEQGDSAMYLCASSRHGSNQPQHFGDGTRLSIL.

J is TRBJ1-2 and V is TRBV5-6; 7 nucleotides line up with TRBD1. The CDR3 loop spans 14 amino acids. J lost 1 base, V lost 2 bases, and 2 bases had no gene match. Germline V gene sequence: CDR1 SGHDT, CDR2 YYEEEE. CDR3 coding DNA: TGTGCCAGCAGCTTCACAGGGGTTAACTATGGCTACACCTTC. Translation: CASSFTGVNYGYTF.

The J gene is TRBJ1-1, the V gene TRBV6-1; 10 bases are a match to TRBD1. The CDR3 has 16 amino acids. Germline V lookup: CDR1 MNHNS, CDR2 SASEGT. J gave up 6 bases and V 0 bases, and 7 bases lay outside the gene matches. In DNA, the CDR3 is TGTGCCAGCAGTGAAGCGGGGGGACAGGGGAGGGCTGAAGCTTTCTTT. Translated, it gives CASSEAGGQGRAEAFF.

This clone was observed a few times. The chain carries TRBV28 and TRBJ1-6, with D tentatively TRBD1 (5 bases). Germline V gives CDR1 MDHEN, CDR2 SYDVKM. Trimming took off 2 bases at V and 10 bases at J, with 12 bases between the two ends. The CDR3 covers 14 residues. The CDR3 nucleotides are TGTGCCAGCAGTTTAGCCAGGGCTAGGTCACCCCTCCACTTT. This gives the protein CASSLARARSPLHF.

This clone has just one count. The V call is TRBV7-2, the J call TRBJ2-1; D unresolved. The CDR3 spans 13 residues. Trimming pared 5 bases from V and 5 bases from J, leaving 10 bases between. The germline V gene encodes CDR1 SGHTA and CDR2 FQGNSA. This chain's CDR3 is CASSPHNDNEQFF. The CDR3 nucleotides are TGTGCCAGCAGCCCCCACAATGACAATGAGCAGTTCTTC.

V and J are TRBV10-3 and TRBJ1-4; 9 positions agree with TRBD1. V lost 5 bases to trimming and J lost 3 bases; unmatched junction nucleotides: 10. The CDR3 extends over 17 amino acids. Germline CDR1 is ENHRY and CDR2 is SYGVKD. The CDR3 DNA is TGTGCCATCAGTTCTCCGGGACAGGGACCGGCTAATGAAAAACTGTTTTTT. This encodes CAISSPGQGPANEKLFF.

CDR3 region: CASREEAGVNSPLHF. The DNA of the CDR3 is TGTGCCAGCAGAGAAGAGGCCGGAGTGAATTCACCCCTCCACTTT. The V and J genes are TRBV28 and TRBJ1-6; D not certain. Trimming removed 6 bases from V and 7 bases from J, with 16 bases in between. Germline V CDR1 and CDR2: MDHEN, SYDVKM. This CDR3 comprises 15 residues.

The CDR3 region is CASTNRLAGGPFDEQFF. In DNA form, the CDR3 reads TGTGCCAGCACCAACAGACTAGCGGGAGGGCCTTTTGATGAGCAGTTCTTC. The V and J genes are TRBV21-1 and TRBJ2-1; TRBD2, the table's D call, was not compared with the DNA. TRBV21-1 is a documented pseudogene. This CDR3 is 17 amino acids long.

The CDR3, as DNA: TGTGCCAGTGGTGGACAGAACTACGAGCAGTACTTC. This codes for CASGGQNYEQYF. V is TRBV19 and J is TRBJ2-7; the D gene is possibly TRBD1 (6 bases). The ends were cut back, 8 bases at V and 3 bases at J, with 11 bases in the middle. Germline loops: CDR1 LNHDA, CDR2 SQIVND (reference sequence). The CDR3 covers 12 residues.